This T cell receptor beta chain was obtained from a study of cytomegalovirus exposure and HLA in healthy donors. Study-level results: Most TCR sequences were uncommon, yet certain public TCRs appeared in many donors.

This clone is a singleton in its sample. The antigen is undetermined. This CDR3 spans 14 amino acids. J lost 5 bases, V lost 3 bases, and 4 bases had no gene match. Germline V CDR1 and CDR2: ENHRY, SYGVKD. Amplification used 60 Vbeta primers and 13 Jbeta primers. Some clones are missing from TCRdb's copy, which holds only in-frame ones; the method was immunoSEQ multiplex PCR. The sample lists 150,000 to 200,000 clones, around 80% seen once, with approximately 1.5% in the top ten. The chain uses TRBV10-3 and TRBJ1-1, with 9 bases fitting TRBD1. This clonotype originated in a male donor in good health and CMV-seronegative. The sample was PBMCs. The CDR3 spells CAISEQGARTEAFF. The CDR3 DNA is TGTGCCATCAGTGAACAGGGGGCTCGAACTGAAGCTTTCTTT.